This T cell receptor beta chain came from a study of tumor-infiltrating lymphocytes in primary liver carcinoma (dated by TCRdb to about 2017). About the study as a whole: Of the five patients, three men and two women aged 30 to 69 years, four had hepatocellular carcinoma and one had combined HCC and intrahepatic cholangiocarcinoma. Repertoires from technical replicates were highly reproducible, with mean shared-clone rates roughly 0.87 and correlation coefficients above 0.95. TCRbeta repertoire sequencing, expression microarrays and whole-exome sequencing were combined in the study across five regions of each liver tumor, with adjacent normal tissue and blood also included. Samples yielded roughly 3.5 to 8 million productive TCRbeta reads; read depth did not differ significantly between tissue types. To link TCRbeta repertoire diversity with the local molecular phenotype, the approximately 24 tumor region samples were profiled using Agilent mRNA microarrays. A total of roughly 35 specimens from 5 patients went through TCRbeta repertoire sequencing, namely 25 tumor regions, 5 adjacent noncancerous liver tissues and 5 peripheral blood samples. The five patients had tumors of stage T1-T3 N0M0, with maximum diameters ranging from roughly 4.2 to 10 cm. What the work shows at the level of the full study, not this receptor alone: Only about 7.5-25% of top clones were found in all five regions of a tumor, suggesting spatial heterogeneity of tumor-infiltrating T cells. Only the TCR beta chain was sequenced, which likely underestimates true repertoire diversity because unpaired alpha chains were not captured. Only a few patients were included in the study, and the authors note that the findings should be validated in a larger study. Repertoire overlap was higher between tumor regions (mean roughly 35%) than tumor-adjacent (around 17%) or tumor-blood (about 14%) pairs, consistent with antigen-driven expansion. Because the samples were bulk and unsorted, CD4+ and CD8+ T cell repertoires could not be compared. The top 250 clones made up a significantly larger repertoire fraction in tumors than in blood (p = 0.039).

Without any cell sorting, total RNA and DNA were co-extracted from approximately 20-30 mg of bulk tissue using the AllPrep DNA/RNA mini kit. Surgical resection was performed in China between late 2015 and early 2016 on about 5 patients with histopathologically diagnosed primary liver carcinoma. Chronic HBV infection was present in the patients, and the patients were treatment-naive at sampling. Five spatially separated regions were sampled per tumor: superior, inferior, left-lateral and right-lateral poles, plus the tumor centre. Histological examination found more than 75% viable tumor cells in every tumor sample. Each fresh piece of tumor and adjacent tissue was cut in two, with one half stored in RNAlater at -80 degrees C and the other half sent for histology. This clonotype is considered large (0.1 to 1%). It lacks a known antigen. No quality values exist for individual bases; no much larger clone is one base distant.

The CDR1 and CDR2 encoded by the germline V gene are MDHEN and SYDVKM. From the cysteine through the phenylalanine, the CDR3 covers 14 amino acids. Here the CDR3 DNA is all that survives: 42 bases in frame from base 1. Trimming accounts for 7 bases at V and 0 bases at J, while the number of junction bases matched to no gene is 3. A constant-region primer and ProtoScript II reverse transcriptase were used to reverse-transcribe TCRbeta-specific cDNA from roughly 0.55 ug total RNA. Construction of the TCRbeta libraries relied on three nested rounds of multiplex PCR, following a slightly modified ARM-PCR procedure. Each of the first two PCR rounds ran for about 11 cycles using multiplex TRBV1-TRBV30 forward primers together with a Cbeta reverse primer. Sample barcodes and Illumina adapters were added in a final 25-cycle PCR with Deep VentR polymerase. Before sequencing, amplicons between 200 and 500 bp were purified from gel using a QIAquick gel extraction kit. An Illumina HiSeq 2500 was used to sequence the TCRbeta amplicons, generating 250-bp paired-end reads. As for the original processing: Reads were quality-trimmed with Trimmomatic v0.33, and paired reads were merged with FLASH v1.2.11 to recover full CDR3 sequences. V, D and J germline segments were assigned to the rearranged TCRbeta sequences using MiGEC v1.2.1b. Clonotype statistics, along with Shannon-Wiener diversity indices, were calculated using VDJtools v1.0.0. To cut down on sampling bias, every analysis after diversity analysis relied on just the 250 most abundant clonotypes from each sample. TCRdb reprocessed the public reads (quality trimming at Q25 with fastp, clone calling with MiXCR) and kept in-frame beta chains. When rows share a CDR3 protein, they turn into one entry using the most common DNA and genes. These V and J calls originate from TCRdb's pipeline instead of the authors' own analysis. In this sample the table shows roughly 30,000 distinct CDR3 sequences, about 82% of which occur a single time. Of the sample, under 40% is held by the ten largest clones.

This TCR was recovered from a man aged 40-50 years with primary liver carcinoma and hepatitis B virus infection. Recombination joined TRBV28 with TRBJ2-7; 10 bases in between match TRBD1. Source material: liver tumor tissue from sampling region 5. The cell subset or site label, read with the paper, signifies: tumor region T5, tumor centre. The CDR3 region reads CASIRTGGSYEQYF. The sequence in DNA is TGTGCCAGCATCCGGACAGGGGGCTCCTACGAGCAGTACTTC. The reference TRBV28 and TRBJ2-7 proteins fill in what lies around the CDR3, so the full variable domain reads DVKVTQSSRYLVKRTGEKVFLECVQDMDHENMFWYRQDPGLGLRLIYFSYDVKMKEKGDIPEGYSVSREKKERFSLILESASTNQTSMYLCASIRTGGSYEQYFGPGTRLTVT.